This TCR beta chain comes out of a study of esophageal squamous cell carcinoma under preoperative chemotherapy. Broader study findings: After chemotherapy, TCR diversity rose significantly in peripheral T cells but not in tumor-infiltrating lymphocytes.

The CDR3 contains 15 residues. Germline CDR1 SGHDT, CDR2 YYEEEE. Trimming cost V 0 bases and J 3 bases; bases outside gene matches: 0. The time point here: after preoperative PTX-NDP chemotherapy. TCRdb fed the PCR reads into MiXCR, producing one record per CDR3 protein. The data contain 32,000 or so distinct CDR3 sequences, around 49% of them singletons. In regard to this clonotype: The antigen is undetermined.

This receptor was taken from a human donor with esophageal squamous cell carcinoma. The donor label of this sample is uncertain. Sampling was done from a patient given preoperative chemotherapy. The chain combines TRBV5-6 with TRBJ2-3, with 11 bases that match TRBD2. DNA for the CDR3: TGTGCCAGCAGCTTGGGACTAGCGGGGACAGATACGCAGTATTTT. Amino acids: CASSLGLAGTDTQYF.